This T cell receptor beta chain was retrieved from a study of cytomegalovirus exposure and HLA in healthy donors. General study findings and limits: Association of a missense DCLRE1C variant with TCR beta V- and J-gene trimming was reported in a later analysis. There were some public TCRs occurring in many donors, but most TCR sequences were rare.

About this clone: Its antigen is not identified.

Whereas donors were nominally healthy upon sampling, unrecorded immune exposures were probable. Germline CDR1 and CDR2: MNHEY and SVGAGI. The V gene end was trimmed by 1 base and the J gene end by 7 bases; junction bases not matched to a gene: 10. The CDR3 loop spans 16 amino acids. Both 60 Vbeta primers and 13 Jbeta primers went into the PCR. Produced via immunoSEQ multiplex PCR; TCRdb's table is partial and in-frame only. The repertoire includes about 200,000 clones, 82% of them detected once, and approximately 0.092% sits in the top ten. The sample comprised PBMCs. This clonotype was obtained from a boy younger than 10 in good health and CMV-seronegative. The rearrangement uses TRBV6-5 and TRBJ1-2; 9 bases are shared with TRBD1. Here the CDR3 reads CASSYFGGGQGSGYTF. In DNA form, the CDR3 reads TGTGCCAGCAGTTACTTCGGGGGGGGACAGGGCTCTGGCTACACCTTC.